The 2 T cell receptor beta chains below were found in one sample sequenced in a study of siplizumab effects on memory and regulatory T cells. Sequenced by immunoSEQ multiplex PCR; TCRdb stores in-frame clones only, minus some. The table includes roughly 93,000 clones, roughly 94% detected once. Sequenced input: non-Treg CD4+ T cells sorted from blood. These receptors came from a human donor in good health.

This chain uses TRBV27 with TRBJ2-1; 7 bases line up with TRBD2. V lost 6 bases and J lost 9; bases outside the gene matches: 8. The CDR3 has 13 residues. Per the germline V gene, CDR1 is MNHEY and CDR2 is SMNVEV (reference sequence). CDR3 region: CASRGGLVGEQFF. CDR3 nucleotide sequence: TGTGCCAGCAGGGGCGGACTAGTGGGTGAGCAGTTCTTC.

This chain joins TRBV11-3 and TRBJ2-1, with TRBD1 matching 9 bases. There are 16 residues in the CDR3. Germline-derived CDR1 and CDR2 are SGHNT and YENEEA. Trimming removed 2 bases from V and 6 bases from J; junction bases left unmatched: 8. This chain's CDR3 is CASSLKGTGSGNEQFF. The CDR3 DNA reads TGTGCCAGCAGCTTAAAGGGGACAGGGTCCGGCAATGAGCAGTTCTTC.